This T cell receptor beta chain was sequenced for a study of CD8+CD57+ T cells in acquired aplastic anemia. The overall study: The study obtained an average of around 2.9 ug of DNA from sorted CD4+ and CD8+ cells.

The sequenced patients had an expansion of CD8+CD57+ cells seen by flow cytometry. All patients were therapy-naive when blood was sampled. This CDR3 is built from 14 residues. Unmatched junction bases numbered 9, after V lost 3 bases and J lost 8 bases. This clonotype was detected many times. The antigen is undetermined. Whole-study findings and limits: Patients and controls shared some 30 CD8+ CDR3 sequences, highly expressed in patients.

The template used for profiling TCR beta VDJ and CDR3 was genomic DNA. TCRdb analysed the reads with MiXCR anew, one entry per CDR3 protein. Of hundreds of thousands of distinct CDR3 sequences in the sample, roughly 45% were seen once. The chain couples TRBV12-3 or TRBV12-4 to TRBJ1-2; the match to TRBD1 covers 7 bases. The source is a human donor with aplastic anemia. The sequenced material came from sorted CD4+, CD8+, or CD8+CD57+ T cells (not recorded which) from PBMCs. In DNA form, the CDR3 reads TGTGCCAGCAGTTTGGGACAGCTGGAGGGAGGCTACACCTTC. This codes for CASSLGQLEGGYTF.